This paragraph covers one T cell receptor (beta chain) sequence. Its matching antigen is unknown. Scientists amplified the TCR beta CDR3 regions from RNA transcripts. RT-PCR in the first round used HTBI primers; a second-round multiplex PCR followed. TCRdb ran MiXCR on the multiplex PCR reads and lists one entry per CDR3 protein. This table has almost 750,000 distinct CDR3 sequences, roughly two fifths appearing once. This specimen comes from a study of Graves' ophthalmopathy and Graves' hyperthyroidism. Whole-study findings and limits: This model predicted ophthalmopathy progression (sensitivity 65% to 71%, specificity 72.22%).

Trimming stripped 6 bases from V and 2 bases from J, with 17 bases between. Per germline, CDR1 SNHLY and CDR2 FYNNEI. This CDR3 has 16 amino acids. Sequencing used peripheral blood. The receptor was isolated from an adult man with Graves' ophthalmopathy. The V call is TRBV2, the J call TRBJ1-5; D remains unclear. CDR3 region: CASSVALAVGNQPQHF. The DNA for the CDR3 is TGTGCCAGCAGCGTCGCCTTGGCGGTGGGCAATCAGCCCCAGCATTTT.